The 28 T cell receptor beta chains below were found in one sample sequenced in a study of cytomegalovirus exposure and HLA in healthy donors. Sequencing was performed with immunoSEQ multiplex PCR; in TCRdb, only in-frame clones are kept and a portion is missing. This table has about 120,000 clones, approximately 91% appearing once. Sequencing used PBMCs. The receptors were sampled from a man between 18 and 35 years old in good health and CMV-seropositive.

The CDR3 here is CASSRGGTGRNYEQYF. The CDR3 region has the DNA TGTGCCAGCAGCAGGGGAGGGACAGGAAGAAACTACGAGCAGTACTTC. The rearrangement uses TRBV27 and TRBJ2-7; D is perhaps TRBD1 (8 bases). V was trimmed by 6 bases and J by 3 bases, leaving 21 bases between them. The CDR3 covers 16 residues. From germline, CDR1 is MNHEY and CDR2 SMNVEV (reference sequence).

The chain employs TRBV29-1 and TRBJ1-1; weak D call: TRBD1 (5 bases). V lost 7 bases and J lost 0, with 9 bases in between. The germline V gene encodes CDR1 SQVTM and CDR2 ANQGSEA. CDR3 length: 12 amino acids. The CDR3: CSATAMNTEAFF. CDR3 DNA: TGCAGCGCGACAGCCATGAACACTGAAGCTTTCTTT.

This chain links TRBV5-8 with TRBJ2-1, with D possibly being TRBD2 (7 bases). CDR1 is SGHTS, CDR2 YDEGEE, per germline. This CDR3 contains 14 residues. The V end was cut by 3 bases, the J end by 7 bases, with 14 bases between. CDR3 bases: TGTGCCAGCAGCTGGCCGGGGGGCAAAAATGAGCAGTTCTTC. This encodes CASSWPGGKNEQFF.

This chain links TRBV7-9 with TRBJ1-6; the match to TRBD1 covers 7 bases. V shed 1 base, J shed 15 bases, and the junction held 3 bases outside the gene matches. The CDR3 is 12 amino acids. Germline lookup yields CDR1 SEHNR and CDR2 FQNEAQ (reference sequence). The CDR3 DNA is TGTGCCAGCAGCTTAGACCGACAGGGCCTCCACTTT. Its protein is CASSLDRQGLHF.

The rearrangement links TRBV5-4 to TRBJ2-5, with D hard to call. This CDR3 comprises 13 residues. Trimming stripped 0 bases from V and 2 bases from J, with 5 bases between. Germline CDR1 reads SGHNT; CDR2 reads YYREEE (reference sequence). CDR3 protein: CASSLGPQETQYF. CDR3 DNA sequence: TGTGCCAGCAGCTTGGGTCCTCAAGAGACCCAGTACTTC.

This chain uses TRBV5-1 with TRBJ2-1; maybe TRBD1 (6 bases). CDR1 and CDR2 from the germline V gene are SGHRS and YFSETQ. This CDR3 is 15 amino acids long. V shed 1 base and J shed 4 bases, with 12 bases lying between them. This CDR3 reads CASSLIRTDYNEQFF. As DNA, the CDR3 is TGCGCCAGCAGCTTGATCCGGACAGATTACAATGAGCAGTTCTTC. The whole variable domain, filled in from reference TRBV5-1 and TRBJ2-1, reads KAGVTQTPRYLIKTRGQQVTLSCSPISGHRSVSWYQQTPGQGLQFLFEYFSETQRNKGNFPGRFSGRQFSNSRSEMNVSTLELGDSALYLCASSLIRTDYNEQFFGPGTRLTVL.

The rearrangement uses TRBV28 and TRBJ2-1, with 8 bases identical to TRBD1. The J segment lost 4 bases and the V segment lost 7 bases, leaving 9 bases of the junction unmatched. Germline CDR1 MDHEN, CDR2 SYDVKM. This CDR3 contains 15 residues. The CDR3 protein is CASNSQGAGYNEQFF. CDR3 nucleotides: TGTGCCAGCAACTCCCAGGGGGCGGGTTACAATGAGCAGTTCTTC.

V is TRBV29-1 and J is TRBJ1-1, with TRBD1 matching over 10 bases. The CDR3 consists of 17 residues. Trimming removed 7 bases from V and 0 bases from J; junction bases left unmatched: 14. The germline CDR1 and CDR2 sequences are SQVTM and ANQGSEA. CDR3 DNA: TGCAGCGCCCCTAGGGGACAGGGGCGGGGGATGAACACTGAAGCTTTCTTT. Protein: CSAPRGQGRGMNTEAFF.

J is TRBJ1-1 and V is TRBV5-1; maybe TRBD1 (6 bases). This CDR3 has 14 residues. The V gene lost 0 bases and the J gene lost 1 base, with 7 bases spanning the gap. From germline, CDR1 is SGHRS and CDR2 YFSETQ. For the CDR3, the DNA is TGCGCCAGCAGCTTGGGACAGGAGAACACTGAAGCTTTCTTT. Protein sequence: CASSLGQENTEAFF.

The J gene is TRBJ2-2, the V gene TRBV27; 8 nucleotides match TRBD1. The CDR3 sequence is 17 residues long. Germline CDR1 reads MNHEY; CDR2 reads SMNVEV (reference sequence). V lost 6 bases, J lost 0 bases, and 9 bases stayed unmatched. CDR3 nucleotide sequence: TGTGCCAGCAGAGACAGGGGCCACTCGGCGAACACCGGGGAGCTGTTTTTT. Its translation: CASRDRGHSANTGELFF.

This chain uses TRBV6-1 with TRBJ1-4; no clear D gene. In germline, CDR1 is MNHNS, CDR2 SASEGT. Trimming left V 5 bases short and J 0 bases short, with 10 bases between. This CDR3 has 15 residues. CDR3 DNA sequence: TGTGCCAGCAGTATACACAAGTCAACTAATGAAAAACTGTTTTTT. This translates into CASSIHKSTNEKLFF.

This clone was seen more than once but under ten times. The rearrangement uses TRBV19 and TRBJ2-7; D is uncertain. Germline CDR1 is LNHDA and CDR2 is SQIVND (reference sequence). V lost 0 bases, J lost 2 bases, and 11 bases lay in between. The CDR3 consists of 15 residues. CDR3 DNA: TGTGCCAGTAGTATAGATCCGAAGCCGCCCTACGAGCAGTACTTC. Translated, it gives CASSIDPKPPYEQYF.

This clone was counted once. The chain recombines TRBV28 with TRBJ1-1; tentative D call: TRBD1 (6 bases). The CDR3 totals 12 residues. Germline V gene data show CDR1 as MDHEN and CDR2 as SYDVKM. V dropped 6 bases and J dropped 7 bases, with 12 bases sitting between them. The CDR3 DNA reads TGTGCCAGCAGAAGTTGGACAGATGAAGCTTTCTTT. Residues: CASRSWTDEAFF.

This chain joins TRBV16 and TRBJ2-5; TRBD2 matches at 10 bases. The CDR3 sequence is 15 residues long. V lost 1 base and J lost 4; bases outside the gene matches: 3. Germline loops: CDR1 KGHSY, CDR2 FQNENV. The CDR3 here is CASSQYSSGGETQYF. The CDR3, as DNA: TGTGCCAGCAGCCAATATTCTAGCGGGGGAGAGACCCAGTACTTC. The whole variable domain, remainder taken from reference TRBV16 and TRBJ2-5, is GEEVAQTPKHLVRGEGQKAKLYCAPIKGHSYVFWYQQVLKNEFKFLISFQNENVFDETGMPKERFSAKCLPNSPCSLEIQATKLEDSAVYFCASSQYSSGGETQYFGPGTRLLVL.

The chain links TRBV5-4 to TRBJ1-4; 7 bases fit TRBD1. Germline V lookup: CDR1 SGHNT, CDR2 YYREEE (reference sequence). The length of the CDR3 is 15 residues. V was pared by 4 bases and J by 3 bases, with 6 bases of the junction left unmatched. The CDR3 DNA is TGTGCCAGCAGCCCTCAGGGGGTAGCTAATGAAAAACTGTTTTTT. Encoded protein: CASSPQGVANEKLFF.

The rearrangement links TRBV19 to TRBJ2-1, with 10 bases matching TRBD2. Trimming took 6 bases from V and 0 from J; bases not matched to a gene: 5. The CDR3 spans 16 residues. Germline assignment: CDR1 LNHDA and CDR2 SQIVND (reference sequence). CDR3 sequence reads: CASRTSGTSSYNEQFF. CDR3 coding DNA: TGTGCCAGTAGAACTAGCGGGACAAGCTCCTACAATGAGCAGTTCTTC. Based on the CDR3 plus reference TRBV19 and TRBJ2-1, the full variable domain is DGGITQSPKYLFRKEGQNVTLSCEQNLNHDAMYWYRQDPGQGLRLIYYSQIVNDFQKGDIAEGYSVSREKKESFPLTVTSAQKNPTAFYLCASRTSGTSSYNEQFFGPGTRLTVL.

A single count supports this clone. The chain links TRBV5-1 to TRBJ2-2; possibly TRBD1 for D (7 bases). Germline V lookup: CDR1 SGHRS, CDR2 YFSETQ. The CDR3 consists of 15 residues. With 2 bases removed from V and 5 bases from J, the gap between germline ends came to 13 bases. The CDR3: CASSFQGGGTGELFF. Written as DNA, the CDR3 is TGCGCCAGCAGCTTCCAGGGGGGCGGAACCGGGGAGCTGTTTTTT.

The chain couples TRBV7-9 to TRBJ1-3; D not certain. There are 14 residues in the CDR3. V gave up 2 bases and J gave up 0 bases, with 5 bases separating them. Germline loops: CDR1 SEHNR, CDR2 FQNEAQ (reference sequence). The chain's CDR3 is CASSLSHSGNTIYF. In DNA form, the CDR3 reads TGTGCCAGCAGCTTAAGCCACTCTGGAAACACCATATATTTT.

V usage is TRBV5-8 and J usage is TRBJ1-6, with D hard to call. The germline CDR1 and CDR2 sequences are SGHTS and YDEGEE. The CDR3 is 17 residues long. V was pared by 0 bases and J by 0 bases, with 10 bases between. For the CDR3, the DNA is TGTGCCAGCAGCTTGGTGGCAGCGAGCTCCTATAATTCACCCCTCCACTTT. Amino acid sequence: CASSLVAASSYNSPLHF.

The rearrangement links TRBV9 to TRBJ1-5, with D possibly TRBD1 on 5 matching bases. The CDR3 has 13 residues. Trimming took off 3 bases at V and 10 bases at J, with 14 bases between the two ends. Germline CDR1 is SGDLS and CDR2 is YYNGEE. Written as DNA, the CDR3 is TGTGCCAGCAGCGCATCAGGGACTGGCCCCCAGCATTTT. It is translated as CASSASGTGPQHF.

The chain recombines TRBV7-9 with TRBJ2-2; the match to TRBD1 covers 9 bases. Germline V CDR1 and CDR2: SEHNR, FQNEAQ (reference sequence). The CDR3 sequence is 16 residues long. With 7 bases clipped from V and 8 bases from J, the junction kept 14 bases outside the gene matches. The CDR3 region is CASIPETGGPAGELFF. Here the CDR3 DNA reads TGTGCCAGCATCCCCGAGACAGGGGGGCCGGCTGGGGAGCTGTTTTTT.

This sequence joins TRBV20-1 and TRBJ2-7; D unclear. Germline V CDR1 and CDR2: DFQATT, SNEGSKA (reference sequence). The length of the CDR3 is 11 residues. Trimming removed 5 bases from V and 3 bases from J, with 8 bases in between. In DNA, the CDR3 is TGCAGTGCTCTTGAGTACTACGAGCAGTACTTC. Translation: CSALEYYEQYF.

The chain couples TRBV7-6 to TRBJ2-3; 10 positions agree with TRBD2. Germline V gene sequence: CDR1 SGHVS, CDR2 FNYEAQ. V lost 2 bases to trimming and J lost 3 bases; unmatched junction nucleotides: 8. The CDR3 runs 17 residues. The CDR3 DNA reads as TGTGCCAGCAGCTTATCCGCTAGCGGGGGTGTAACAGATACGCAGTATTTT. Protein: CASSLSASGGVTDTQYF. Filled out from reference TRBV7-6 and TRBJ2-3, the complete variable domain reads GAGVSQSPRYKVTKRGQDVALRCDPISGHVSLYWYRQALGQGPEFLTYFNYEAQQDKSGLPNDRFSAERPEGSISTLTIQRTEQRDSAMYRCASSLSASGGVTDTQYFGPGTRLTVL.

J is TRBJ2-7 and V is TRBV10-2, with D possibly being TRBD1 (6 bases). This CDR3 has 15 residues. V lost 0 bases to trimming and J lost 2 bases, with 11 bases between them. Germline loops: CDR1 WSHSY, CDR2 SAAADI. This CDR3 reads CASSESAGATYEQYF. The CDR3 nucleotides read TGCGCCAGCAGTGAGTCCGCAGGGGCCACCTACGAGCAGTACTTC.

This chain uses TRBV5-5 with TRBJ1-1; D is uncertain. Germline V gives CDR1 SGHKS, CDR2 YYEKEE (reference sequence). V was pared by 0 bases and J by 7 bases, with 13 bases between. The CDR3 consists of 14 residues. The CDR3 region is CASSLAKFGVEAFF. CDR3 DNA sequence: TGTGCCAGCAGCTTGGCCAAATTCGGGGTTGAAGCTTTCTTT.

The chain combines TRBV6-5 with TRBJ1-1, with 9 bases fitting TRBD1. This CDR3 has 15 residues. Germline values: CDR1 MNHEY, CDR2 SVGAGI. The V gene end was trimmed by 5 bases and the J gene end by 11 bases; junction bases not matched to a gene: 15. The CDR3, as DNA: TGTGCCAGCAGTGGGGACAGGGACCGATCCGCTATGGCTTTCTTT. Encoded protein: CASSGDRDRSAMAFF.

The V and J genes are TRBV14 and TRBJ2-7; tentative D call: TRBD1 (6 bases). The germline gives CDR1 SGHDN, CDR2 FVKESK. V lost 0 bases, J lost 4 bases, and 19 bases lay in between. CDR3 length equals 17 residues. This CDR3 reads CASSQERGTPYGYEQYF. The CDR3, as DNA: TGTGCCAGCAGCCAAGAAAGGGGGACCCCATATGGTTACGAGCAGTACTTC.

This sequence joins TRBV5-6 and TRBJ1-2; 7 positions match TRBD1. The V segment lost 0 bases and the J segment 3 bases; nucleotides outside the gene matches: 5. Germline CDR1 SGHDT, CDR2 YYEEEE. The length of the CDR3 is 15 residues. The CDR3 nucleotides read TGTGCCAGCAGCTTGGCCACAGGGGCTCACTATGGCTACACCTTC. Its protein product is CASSLATGAHYGYTF.